One sample yielded the 26 T cell receptor beta chains listed below, sequenced in a study of T cells in Graves' hyperthyroidism and ophthalmopathy. Amplification targeted TCR beta CDR3 regions from RNA transcripts. The HTBI primer set was used in a first-round RT-PCR of the TCR CDR3. Each CDR3 protein is one row after TCRdb ran MiXCR on the multiplex PCR reads. The data contain over 700,000 distinct CDR3 sequences, 38% of them singletons. The sequencing sample was made of blood. These receptors came from a man aged 18-30 years with Graves' hyperthyroidism.

CDR3 sequence reads: CSAPPRGRQETQYF. DNA for the CDR3: TGCAGTGCTCCCCCAAGGGGGAGACAAGAGACCCAGTACTTC. The rearrangement links TRBV20-1 to TRBJ2-5, with TRBD1 as a possible D gene (6 bases). CDR1 DFQATT and CDR2 SNEGSKA come from the germline V gene (reference sequence). Trimming took 5 bases from V and 2 from J, leaving 15 bases between them. This CDR3 has 14 residues.

The J gene is TRBJ2-5, the V gene TRBV11-2; D possibly matches TRBD1 or TRBD2 (5 bases each). The length of the CDR3 is 15 residues. Germline assignment: CDR1 SGHAT and CDR2 FQNNGV. V lost 5 bases and J 4 bases, leaving 17 bases between the germline ends. The CDR3 region has the DNA TGTGCCAGCAGCCTCCCCGTGGGGGTCCGAGAGACCCAGTACTTC. Translating gives CASSLPVGVRETQYF.

The chain joins TRBV12-3 or TRBV12-4 to TRBJ1-5; D is unresolved. V was cut by 1 base and J by 1 base, with 11 bases left in between. The CDR3 is made up of 16 amino acids. The CDR3 nucleotides are TGTGCCAGCAGTTTAGGTCTCCTATGGAGCAATCAGCCCCAGCATTTT. Translation: CASSLGLLWSNQPQHF.

This clonotype was detected many times. The rearrangement uses TRBV7-6 and TRBJ2-6; 9 bases agree with TRBD2. Trimming cost V 5 bases and J 2 bases; bases outside gene matches: 13. Germline assignment: CDR1 SGHVS and CDR2 FNYEAQ. The CDR3 extends over 19 amino acids. The CDR3 here is CASSPTGLAGPTGANVLTF. Here the CDR3 DNA reads TGTGCCAGCAGCCCAACGGGGCTAGCGGGACCAACTGGGGCCAACGTCCTGACTTTC.

This chain connects TRBV7-2 to TRBJ1-5; D not certain. CDR3 length: 16 amino acids. CDR1 is SGHTA, CDR2 FQGNSA, per germline. The V and J ends lost 0 bases and 0 bases respectively, with 9 bases between them. The CDR3 nucleotides are TGTGCCAGCAGCTTAGCCGAGGGCTATAGCAATCAGCCCCAGCATTTT. This translates into CASSLAEGYSNQPQHF.

This clonotype has at least ten counts. The genes are TRBV20-1 and TRBJ1-2; possible D gene TRBD1, 6 bases. Trimming cost V 2 bases and J 7 bases, with 14 bases left between them. The germline CDR1 and CDR2 sequences are DFQATT and SNEGSKA (reference sequence). This CDR3 is built from 13 residues. The CDR3 is CSARQGLRGGYTF. Written as DNA, the CDR3 is TGCAGTGCTAGACAGGGGCTAAGGGGTGGCTACACCTTC.

This clonotype has a count of ten or more. The V and J genes are TRBV7-8 and TRBJ2-7; D may be TRBD1 or TRBD2 (5 bases each). This CDR3 region has 14 residues. Germline V lookup: CDR1 SGHVS, CDR2 FQNEAQ. V shed 3 bases and J shed 5 bases, with 14 bases lying between them. The CDR3 region has the DNA TGTGCCAGCAGCTTCGGGACGGGTACGGACGAGCAGTACTTC. This gives the protein CASSFGTGTDEQYF.

In the case of this clonotype: At one of its ends the junction is not consistent with the germline gene, which may arise from a read error. The chain carries TRBV7-9 and TRBJ1-5; 9 positions match TRBD1. The V gene's germline CDR1 is SEHNR and CDR2 FQNEAQ (reference sequence). The CDR3 totals 16 residues. The CDR3 DNA reads as TGCGCCAGCAGCCAAGGGGGACAGGGCCTCGGGCAGCCCCAGCATTTT. Its translation is CASSQGGQGLGQPQHF.

In this sample, this clonotype turned up many times. This rearrangement joins TRBV15 to TRBJ2-6, with D unclear. V was cut by 0 bases and J by 0 bases, with 6 bases left in between. Germline values: CDR1 LNHNV, CDR2 YYDKDF (reference sequence). CDR3 length: 16 amino acids. CDR3 sequence reads: CATSRERVSGANVLTF. As DNA, the CDR3 is TGTGCCACCAGCAGAGAAAGGGTCTCTGGGGCCAACGTCCTGACTTTC.

This rearrangement joins TRBV5-1 to TRBJ2-2, with a tentative D call TRBD1 (6 bases). V was clipped by 1 base and J by 0 bases, with 13 bases between them. The CDR3 contains 17 residues. Germline loops: CDR1 SGHRS, CDR2 YFSETQ. The CDR3 reads CASSLILDSANTGELFF. Written as DNA, the CDR3 is TGCGCCAGCAGCTTGATCTTGGACAGCGCGAACACCGGGGAGCTGTTTTTT.

This clonotype was observed at least ten times. This chain joins TRBV10-3 and TRBJ1-6; possible D gene TRBD1, 6 bases. V lost 3 bases and J lost 5, with 11 bases in between. Germline V CDR1 and CDR2: ENHRY, SYGVKD. This CDR3 is 15 amino acids long. CDR3 sequence (DNA): TGTGCCATCAGTGATCGGGGGCGAAATAATTCACCCCTCCACTTT. Its protein is CAISDRGRNNSPLHF.

This clonotype was seen repeatedly, ten times or more. V gene TRBV7-8 combines with J gene TRBJ1-1; possible D gene TRBD1, 5 bases. Germline V gene sequence: CDR1 SGHVS, CDR2 FQNEAQ. CDR3 length: 13 amino acids. V lost 6 bases and J 4 bases, leaving 12 bases between the germline ends. The CDR3 spells CASSLWGSTEAFF. CDR3 sequence (DNA): TGTGCCAGCAGTCTTTGGGGGAGCACTGAAGCTTTCTTT.

Note on this clonotype: Possible read error: a much larger clone is one base away. V is TRBV29-1 and J is TRBJ1-5, with a weak D call TRBD1 (6 bases). Germline CDR1 reads SQVTM; CDR2 reads ANQGSEA. The CDR3 length is 15 residues. V lost 7 bases and J 5 bases, leaving 21 bases between the germline ends. CDR3 in amino acids: CSAPRTVALHQPQHF. The CDR3 coding sequence is TGCAGCGCACCTCGGACAGTCGCCTTGCATCAGCCCCAGCATTTT. The variable domain in full, completed from reference TRBV29-1 and TRBJ1-5, reads SAVISQKPSRDICQRGTSLTIQCQVDSQVTMMFWYRQQPGQSLTLIATANQGSEATYESGFVIDKFPISRPNLTFSTLTVSNMSPEDSSIYLCSAPRTVALHQPQHFGDGTRLSIL.

Comment on this clonotype: This may come from a read error, since a much larger clone is one base off. Here the CDR3 reads CSADTGQSDTEAFF. DNA of the CDR3: TGCAGCGCCGATACCGGACAGTCGGACACTGAAGCTTTCTTT. The V gene is TRBV29-1, the J gene TRBJ1-1, with TRBD1 as a possible D gene (6 bases). V gave up 7 bases and J gave up 3 bases, with 18 bases separating them. CDR3 length equals 14 residues. Germline V gives CDR1 SQVTM, CDR2 ANQGSEA.

In this sample, this clonotype turned up many times. The CDR3 bases are TGTGCCAGCAGTGAGGAGGGGGTGGACACTGAAGCTTTCTTT. It yields the protein CASSEEGVDTEAFF. J is TRBJ1-1 and V is TRBV2, with a tentative D call TRBD1 (6 bases). The CDR3 covers 14 residues. Germline CDR1 SNHLY, CDR2 FYNNEI. Trimming shortened V by 3 bases and J by 3 bases, and 11 bases separated the two germline ends.

In its sample, this clonotype was seen many times. The V gene is TRBV29-1, the J gene TRBJ1-1, with a possible D match to TRBD1 (6 bases). Per germline, CDR1 SQVTM and CDR2 ANQGSEA. This CDR3 has 15 residues. Trimming shortened V by 0 bases and J by 3 bases, and 14 bases separated the two germline ends. The CDR3 reads CSVEDNDRMDTEAFF. For the CDR3, the DNA is TGCAGCGTTGAAGATAACGACAGGATGGACACTGAAGCTTTCTTT.

In this sample, this clonotype turned up a few times. The chain recombines TRBV7-9 with TRBJ1-4; 8 bases line up with TRBD1. This CDR3 has 15 amino acids. J gave up 8 bases and V 5 bases, and 10 bases lay outside the gene matches. The germline V gene encodes CDR1 SEHNR and CDR2 FQNEAQ (reference sequence). CDR3 bases: TGTGCCAGCAGCAACCCGGGACAGGTGACGGAAAAACTGTTTTTT. It is translated as CASSNPGQVTEKLFF.

The rearrangement links TRBV2 to TRBJ1-6; D is undetermined. The CDR3 totals 13 residues. CDR1 and CDR2 from the germline V gene are SNHLY and FYNNEI. The V gene lost 6 bases and the J gene lost 8 bases, with 11 bases spanning the gap. CDR3 DNA sequence: TGTGCCAGCAGCGATAGGGTGGATTCACCCCTCCACTTT. As protein: CASSDRVDSPLHF.

This clonotype was counted once. Just one base apart from a much larger clone, this may be a read error. This chain joins TRBV7-9 and TRBJ2-5; D remains unclear. Germline V gene sequence: CDR1 SEHNR, CDR2 FQNEAQ (reference sequence). CDR3 size: 14 residues. CDR3 coding DNA: TGTGCCAGCAGCTTAGCGGCTACTCAAGGGACCCAGTACTTC. Translation: CASSLAATQGTQYF.

This clonotype was recorded a few times. CDR3: CSAGRTGTYEQYF. The CDR3 DNA follows: TGCAGTGCTGGCCGGACAGGGACCTACGAGCAGTACTTC. The chain couples TRBV20-1 to TRBJ2-7, with 8 bases identical to TRBD1. CDR1 is DFQATT, CDR2 SNEGSKA, per germline (reference sequence). The CDR3 is 13 residues long. V was clipped by 5 bases and J by 2 bases; unmatched bases: 5.

The CDR3 loop reads CASSLEIANTGELFF. The DNA for the CDR3 is TGTGCCAGCAGCTTAGAGATTGCGAACACCGGGGAGCTGTTTTTT. The chain uses TRBV7-2 and TRBJ2-2; D is uncertain. The length of the CDR3 is 15 residues. The ends were cut back, 1 base at V and 0 bases at J, with 6 bases in the middle. CDR1 and CDR2 from the germline V gene are SGHTA and FQGNSA.

This clonotype was recorded once. This sequence may be a read error, since a much larger clone differs from it by one base. This sequence joins TRBV9 and TRBJ2-7, with D hard to call. Germline V gene sequence: CDR1 SGDLS, CDR2 YYNGEE. CDR3 size: 14 residues. V was trimmed by 0 bases and J by 6 bases, leaving 13 bases between them. The CDR3 reads CASSVEAGSFEQYF. As DNA, the CDR3 is TGTGCCAGCAGCGTAGAGGCAGGAAGCTTCGAGCAGTACTTC. Based on the CDR3 plus reference TRBV9 and TRBJ2-7, the full variable domain is DSGVTQTPKHLITATGQRVTLRCSPRSGDLSVYWYQQSLDQGLQFLIQYYNGEERAKGNILERFSAQQFPDLHSELNLSSLELGDSALYFCASSVEAGSFEQYFGPGTRLTVT.

J is TRBJ2-7 and V is TRBV20-1; TRBD1 is a possible D gene (5 bases). This CDR3 comprises 15 residues. Per germline, CDR1 DFQATT and CDR2 SNEGSKA (reference sequence). CDR3 region: CSGWAAGRDGYEQYF. CDR3 nucleotide sequence: TGCAGCGGCTGGGCGGCTGGCAGGGATGGCTACGAGCAGTACTTC.

The rearrangement uses TRBV7-6 and TRBJ2-7; 8 nucleotides align to TRBD1. Germline V CDR1 and CDR2: SGHVS, FNYEAQ. V was clipped by 1 base and J by 2 bases; unmatched bases: 7. The CDR3 has 16 amino acids. CDR3 DNA sequence: TGTGCCAGCAGCTTAGGGCAGGGGGCCTCGACCTACGAGCAGTACTTC. Amino acid sequence: CASSLGQGASTYEQYF.

This clonotype has a count of ten or more. V gene TRBV20-1 combines with J gene TRBJ1-4; 7 positions match TRBD1. The V gene's germline CDR1 is DFQATT and CDR2 SNEGSKA (reference sequence). CDR3 size: 13 residues. V shed 5 bases, J shed 4 bases, and the junction held 4 bases outside the gene matches. CDR3: CSAPRDSNEKLFF. CDR3 in DNA: TGCAGTGCTCCTCGGGACAGTAATGAAAAACTGTTTTTT.

As concerns this clonotype: A clone one base away is much larger, so this may be a read error. V and J are TRBV20-1 and TRBJ1-1; D ambiguous. V shed 0 bases and J shed 3 bases, with 14 bases lying between them. The CDR3 is 15 residues long. Germline loops: CDR1 DFQATT, CDR2 SNEGSKA (reference sequence). CDR3 loop: CSARDPSGRDTEAFF. In DNA, the CDR3 is TGCAGTGCTAGAGACCCCTCGGGGAGGGACACTGAAGCTTTCTTT.